This T cell receptor beta chain was captured by sequencing in a study of blood T cell repertoires in COVID-19. Study background: From the United States, Italy and Spain came samples of acute and convalescent COVID-19. Nucleic acid was either cDNA or gDNA, and it came from T cells, B-cell-depleted T cells, or PBMCs.

V lost 2 bases and J 10 bases, leaving 9 bases between the germline ends. In germline, CDR1 is MNHEY, CDR2 SVGAGI. This CDR3 has 11 amino acids. Methods used by the authors: Nucleated cell counts were estimated from reference gene primer amplification. The table came from immunoSEQ multiplex PCR; TCRdb's copy has only in-frame clones and leaves some out. V and J calls and clone size are copied from that table; D and trimming were computed from the DNA. This table has 21,000 or so clones, around 89% appearing once. Material for sequencing was peripheral blood. J is TRBJ2-7 and V is TRBV6-5, with D uncertain. The source is a man in his 70s with active COVID-19. CDR3 DNA: TGTGCCAGCAGTTACGCGGCGACTCAGTACTTC. Encoded protein: CASSYAATQYF.